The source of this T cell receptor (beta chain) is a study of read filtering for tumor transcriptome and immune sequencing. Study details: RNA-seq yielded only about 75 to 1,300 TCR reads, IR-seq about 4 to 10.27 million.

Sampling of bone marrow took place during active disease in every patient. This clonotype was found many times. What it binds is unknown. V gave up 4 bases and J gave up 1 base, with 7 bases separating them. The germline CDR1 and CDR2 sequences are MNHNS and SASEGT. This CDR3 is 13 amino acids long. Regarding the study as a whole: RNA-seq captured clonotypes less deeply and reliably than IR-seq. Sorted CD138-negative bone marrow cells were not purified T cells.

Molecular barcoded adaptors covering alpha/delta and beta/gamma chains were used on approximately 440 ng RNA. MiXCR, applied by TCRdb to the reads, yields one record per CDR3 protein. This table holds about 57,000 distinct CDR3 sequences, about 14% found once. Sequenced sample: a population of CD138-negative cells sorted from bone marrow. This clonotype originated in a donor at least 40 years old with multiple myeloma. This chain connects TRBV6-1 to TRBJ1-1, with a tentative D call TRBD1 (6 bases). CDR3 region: CASSVGGNTEAFF. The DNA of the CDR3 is TGTGCCAGCAGTGTAGGGGGGAACACTGAAGCTTTCTTT.